This T cell receptor (beta chain) comes out of a study of blood T cell repertoires in COVID-19. Study summary: The study drew acute and convalescent COVID-19 samples from the United States, Italy and Spain. Nucleic acid was either cDNA or gDNA, and it came from T cells, B-cell-depleted T cells, or PBMCs.

The CDR3 is 15 residues long. V was pared by 7 bases and J by 3 bases, with 9 bases of the junction left unmatched. Germline loops: CDR1 LNHDA, CDR2 SQIVND (reference sequence). Followed longitudinally, the Seattle patients had been enrolled during active infection. In the authors' methods: By means of reference gene primer amplification, nucleated cell counts were estimated. Using immunoSEQ multiplex PCR, the repertoire was profiled, and TCRdb retains in-frame clones only, with some absent. V, J and clone size were drawn from that table, and D and trimming were deduced from the DNA. The profile shows under 200,000 clones, 80% to 85% of them singletons.

The chain is built from TRBV19 and TRBJ1-5; TRBD1 matches at 7 bases. This clonotype originated in a woman aged 70-85 years with COVID-19, enrolled during active disease. Material for sequencing was peripheral blood. In nucleotides, the CDR3 is TGTGCCAGTAATTCTCCGGGACAGTACAATCAGCCCCAGCATTTT. It yields the protein CASNSPGQYNQPQHF.